Listed here is a single TCR beta chain. What it recognizes is unknown. This sample was included in a study of blood T cells in healthy people across ages. Study results and caveats: The CMV status of each donor remained undetermined, and this could have confounded shifts in expanded clonotypes. Roughly linear declines in TCR beta diversity per million T cells occurred with age. Naive and antigen-experienced cells were not separated, limiting conclusive comparison.

Germline loops: CDR1 DFQATT, CDR2 SNEGSKA (reference sequence). The CDR3 covers 17 residues. J lost 0 bases, V lost 7 bases, and 13 bases had no gene match. Together with a sample-barcoded 5' primer, a J-beta primer mix was included in a second PCR lasting roughly 6 to 12 cycles. MiXCR, run by TCRdb on the 5' RACE reads, gives a single entry per CDR3 protein. Of roughly 2 million distinct CDR3 sequences listed, just under 50% are singletons. Sequencing was carried out using blood. This TCR derives from a woman between 40 and 50 years old in good health. The gene calls are TRBV20-1 and TRBJ2-3; 10 bases agree with TRBD2. The CDR3 is CSVISGGKIVSTDTQYF. The CDR3 DNA reads as TGCAGTGTCATTAGCGGGGGGAAAATAGTTAGCACAGATACGCAGTATTTT.